Described below is a single T cell receptor (beta chain) sequence and its context. For the second PCR, which ran for roughly 7 to 11 cycles, a sample-barcoded 5' primer and a J-beta primer mix were used. TCRdb ran MiXCR on the 5' RACE reads and lists one entry per CDR3 protein. The table includes hundreds of thousands of distinct CDR3 sequences, 20% to 25% detected once. The CDR3 totals 15 residues. Looked up from germline, CDR1 is KGHSH and CDR2 is LQKENI. Trimming cost V 0 bases and J 3 bases; bases outside gene matches: 4. The data derive from a study of blood T cells in healthy people across ages.

Material for sequencing was blood. J is TRBJ1-1 and V is TRBV18; 7 bases map to TRBD1. The TCR originated in a man aged 70-80 years in good health. As DNA, the CDR3 is TGTGCCAGCTCACCACCACAGGGGAGGCACACTGAAGCTTTCTTT. This translates into CASSPPQGRHTEAFF.